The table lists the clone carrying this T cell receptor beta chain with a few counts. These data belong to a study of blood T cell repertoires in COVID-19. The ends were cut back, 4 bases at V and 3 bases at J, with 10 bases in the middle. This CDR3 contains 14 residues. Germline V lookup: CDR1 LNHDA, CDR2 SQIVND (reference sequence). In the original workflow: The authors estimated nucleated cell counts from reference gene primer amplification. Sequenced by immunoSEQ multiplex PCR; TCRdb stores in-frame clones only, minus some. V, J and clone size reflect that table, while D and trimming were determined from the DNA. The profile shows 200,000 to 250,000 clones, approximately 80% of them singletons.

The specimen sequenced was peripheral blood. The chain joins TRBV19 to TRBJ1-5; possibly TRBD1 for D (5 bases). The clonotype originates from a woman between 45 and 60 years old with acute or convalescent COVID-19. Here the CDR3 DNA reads TGTGCCAGTAGTAAGGGGTTGGACAATCAGCCCCAGCATTTT. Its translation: CASSKGLDNQPQHF. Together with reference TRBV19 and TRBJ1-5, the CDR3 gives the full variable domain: DGGITQSPKYLFRKEGQNVTLSCEQNLNHDAMYWYRQDPGQGLRLIYYSQIVNDFQKGDIAEGYSVSREKKESFPLTVTSAQKNPTAFYLCASSKGLDNQPQHFGDGTRLSIL.